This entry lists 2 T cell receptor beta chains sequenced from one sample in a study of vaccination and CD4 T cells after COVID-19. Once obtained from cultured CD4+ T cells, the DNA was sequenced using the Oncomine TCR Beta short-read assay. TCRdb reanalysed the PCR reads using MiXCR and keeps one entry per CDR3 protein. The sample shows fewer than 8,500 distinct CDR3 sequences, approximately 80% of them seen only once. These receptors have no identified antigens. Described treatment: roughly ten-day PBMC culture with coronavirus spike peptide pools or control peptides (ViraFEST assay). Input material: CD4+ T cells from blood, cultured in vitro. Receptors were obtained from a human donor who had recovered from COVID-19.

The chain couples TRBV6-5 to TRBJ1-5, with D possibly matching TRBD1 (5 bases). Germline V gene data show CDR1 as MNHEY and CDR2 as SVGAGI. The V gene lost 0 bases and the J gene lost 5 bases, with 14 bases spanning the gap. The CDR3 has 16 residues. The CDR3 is CASSYSKWQGDQPQHF. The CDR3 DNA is TGTGCCAGCAGTTACTCGAAGTGGCAGGGTGATCAGCCCCAGCATTTT.

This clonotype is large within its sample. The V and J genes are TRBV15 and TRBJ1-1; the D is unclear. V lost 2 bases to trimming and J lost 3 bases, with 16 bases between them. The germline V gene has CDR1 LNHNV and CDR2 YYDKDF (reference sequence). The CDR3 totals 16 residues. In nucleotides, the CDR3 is TGTGCCACCAGCAGACCGCTGGGTGGACGGCACACTGAAGCTTTCTTT. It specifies CATSRPLGGRHTEAFF.